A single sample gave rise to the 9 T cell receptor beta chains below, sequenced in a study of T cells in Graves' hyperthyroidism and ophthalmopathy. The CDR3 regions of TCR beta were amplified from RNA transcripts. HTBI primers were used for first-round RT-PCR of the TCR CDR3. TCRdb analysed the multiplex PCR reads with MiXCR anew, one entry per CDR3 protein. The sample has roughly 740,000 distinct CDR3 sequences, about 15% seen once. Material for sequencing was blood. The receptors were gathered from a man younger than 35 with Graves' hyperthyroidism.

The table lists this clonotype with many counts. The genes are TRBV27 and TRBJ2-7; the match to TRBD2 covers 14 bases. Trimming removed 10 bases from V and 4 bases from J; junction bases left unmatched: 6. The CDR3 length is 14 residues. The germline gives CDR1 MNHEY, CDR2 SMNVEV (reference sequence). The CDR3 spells CATRTSGRIYEQYF. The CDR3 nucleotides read TGTGCCACAAGGACTAGCGGGAGGATATACGAGCAGTACTTC.

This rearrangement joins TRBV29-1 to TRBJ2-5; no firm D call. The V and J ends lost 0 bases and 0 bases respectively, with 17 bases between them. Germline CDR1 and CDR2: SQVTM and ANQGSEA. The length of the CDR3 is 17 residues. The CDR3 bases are TGCAGCGTTGAAGATCCCTTATCCACGCAGAACCAAGAGACCCAGTACTTC. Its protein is CSVEDPLSTQNQETQYF.

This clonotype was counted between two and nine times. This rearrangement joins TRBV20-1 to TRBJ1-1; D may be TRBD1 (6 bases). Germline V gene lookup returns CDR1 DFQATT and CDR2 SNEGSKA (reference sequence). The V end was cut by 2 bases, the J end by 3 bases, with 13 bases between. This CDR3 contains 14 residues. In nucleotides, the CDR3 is TGCAGTGCTAGATACCAGGGGTTTGACACTGAAGCTTTCTTT. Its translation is CSARYQGFDTEAFF.

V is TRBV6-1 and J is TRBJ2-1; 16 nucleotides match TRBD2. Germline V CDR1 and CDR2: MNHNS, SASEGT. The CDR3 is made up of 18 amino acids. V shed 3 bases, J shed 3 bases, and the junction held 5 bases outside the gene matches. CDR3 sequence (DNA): TGTGCCAGCAGTGAGGGACTAGCGGGAGGGCCTATCTACAATGAGCAGTTCTTC. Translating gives CASSEGLAGGPIYNEQFF.

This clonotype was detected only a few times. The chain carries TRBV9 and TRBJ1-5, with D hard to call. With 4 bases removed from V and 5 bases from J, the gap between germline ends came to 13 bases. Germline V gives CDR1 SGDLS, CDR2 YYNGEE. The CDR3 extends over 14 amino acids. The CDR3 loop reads CASSSPGSHQPQHF. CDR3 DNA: TGTGCCAGCAGCTCACCGGGATCCCATCAGCCCCAGCATTTT.

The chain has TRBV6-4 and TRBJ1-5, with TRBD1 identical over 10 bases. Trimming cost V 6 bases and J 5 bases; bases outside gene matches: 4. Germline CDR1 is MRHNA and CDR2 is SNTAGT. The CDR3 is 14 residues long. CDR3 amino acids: CASRGQGHHQPQHF. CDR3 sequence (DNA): TGTGCCAGCAGGGGACAGGGGCACCATCAGCCCCAGCATTTT.

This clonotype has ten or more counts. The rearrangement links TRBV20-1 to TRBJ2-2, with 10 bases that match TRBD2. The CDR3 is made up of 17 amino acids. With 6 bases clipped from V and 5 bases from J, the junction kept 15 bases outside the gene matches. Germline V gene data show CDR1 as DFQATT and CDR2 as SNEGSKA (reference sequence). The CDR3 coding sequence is TGCAGTGCCCATGTCCAGCGGGAGGGCCGGAGGACCGGGGAGCTGTTTTTT. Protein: CSAHVQREGRRTGELFF.

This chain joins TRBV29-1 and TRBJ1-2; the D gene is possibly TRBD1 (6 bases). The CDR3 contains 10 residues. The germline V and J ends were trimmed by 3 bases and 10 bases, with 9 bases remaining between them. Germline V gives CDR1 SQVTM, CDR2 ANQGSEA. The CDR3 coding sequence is TGCAGCGTTGACAGGGGCGACTACACCTTC. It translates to CSVDRGDYTF.

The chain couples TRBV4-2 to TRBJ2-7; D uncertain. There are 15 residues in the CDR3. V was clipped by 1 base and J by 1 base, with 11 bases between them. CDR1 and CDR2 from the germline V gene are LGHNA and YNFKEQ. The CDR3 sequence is CASSQAQTRSYEQYF. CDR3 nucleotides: TGTGCCAGCAGCCAAGCGCAGACAAGATCCTACGAGCAGTACTTC.